These 27 T cell receptor beta chains were sequenced from one sample in a study of T cell responses to AZD1222 COVID-19 vaccine. Sequencing was performed with immunoSEQ multiplex PCR; in TCRdb, only in-frame clones are kept and a portion is missing. This sample yields around 160,000 clones, of which approximately 88% are seen a single time; more than 13% belongs to the top ten. The material was peripheral blood, obtained on day 0 of AZD1222 vaccination. Receptors originate from an adult in good health.

The chain uses TRBV7-2 and TRBJ1-4; TRBD1 is a possible D gene (5 bases). The CDR3 consists of 15 residues. V lost 5 bases, J lost 0 bases, and 10 bases lay in between. Germline V gene sequence: CDR1 SGHTA, CDR2 FQGNSA. For the CDR3, the DNA is TGTGCCAGCAGCCCCGGGGACGCAACTAATGAAAAACTGTTTTTT. As protein: CASSPGDATNEKLFF.

The chain carries TRBV2 and TRBJ2-1; no definite D call. This CDR3 comprises 14 residues. The ends were cut back, 7 bases at V and 5 bases at J, with 15 bases in the middle. The V gene's germline CDR1 is SNHLY and CDR2 FYNNEI. For the CDR3, the DNA is TGTGCCAGCAAGCTCGAGGCAGGCCACAATGAGCAGTTCTTC. This codes for CASKLEAGHNEQFF.

The J gene is TRBJ1-1, the V gene TRBV14; no clear D. CDR1 is SGHDN, CDR2 FVKESK, per germline. The length of the CDR3 is 13 residues. V was clipped by 0 bases and J by 1 base, with 3 bases between them. The CDR3 here is CASSQEWNTEAFF. DNA for the CDR3: TGTGCCAGCAGCCAAGAGTGGAACACTGAAGCTTTCTTT.

J is TRBJ1-2 and V is TRBV27, with 7 bases identical to TRBD1. The CDR3 sequence is 16 residues long. Per germline, CDR1 MNHEY and CDR2 SMNVEV (reference sequence). With V trimmed by 8 bases and J by 0 bases, 12 bases remained unmatched. The CDR3, as DNA: TGTGCCAGCGGGGACGGACAGGCCGGGTCTAACTATGGCTACACCTTC. As protein: CASGDGQAGSNYGYTF.

The chain carries TRBV5-1 and TRBJ1-2; TRBD1 agrees at 8 bases. CDR1 is SGHRS and CDR2 is YFSETQ in the germline V gene. The V segment lost 5 bases and the J segment 3 bases; nucleotides outside the gene matches: 3. The CDR3 spans 13 residues. CDR3 amino acids: CASSPQGDYGYTF. CDR3 DNA: TGCGCCAGCAGTCCACAGGGGGACTATGGCTACACCTTC.

This sequence joins TRBV19 and TRBJ1-1; no firm D call. The CDR3 length is 13 residues. Trimming cost V 6 bases and J 1 base, with 9 bases left between them. Germline lookup yields CDR1 LNHDA and CDR2 SQIVND (reference sequence). CDR3 residues: CASRIHGNTEAFF. CDR3 coding DNA: TGTGCCAGTAGGATACATGGGAACACTGAAGCTTTCTTT.

On this clone itself: At one boundary the junction diverges from the germline segment, which might be a read error. J is TRBJ2-7 and V is TRBV2; 8 bases match TRBD2. The CDR3 contains 12 residues. CDR1 and CDR2 from the germline V gene are SNHLY and FYNNEI. The CDR3 here is CASSPRLPAGGF. CDR3 DNA: TGTGCCAGCAGTCCCCGACTCCCGGCGGGGGGCTTC.

This CDR3 reads CASSYRPGLNYGYTF. DNA for the CDR3: TGTGCCAGCAGTTACCGCCCTGGGCTAAACTATGGCTACACCTTC. The V call is TRBV6-5, the J call TRBJ1-2; D uncertain. V gave up 2 bases and J gave up 2 bases, with 12 bases separating them. CDR1 is MNHEY, CDR2 SVGAGI, per germline. The CDR3 is 15 amino acids.

The chain employs TRBV19 and TRBJ1-1; maybe TRBD1 (5 bases). The CDR3 totals 12 residues. Trimming removed 5 bases at V and 3 bases at J, with 7 bases between. The germline CDR1 and CDR2 sequences are LNHDA and SQIVND (reference sequence). CDR3 sequence reads: CASSRQYTEAFF. In DNA form, the CDR3 reads TGTGCCAGTAGTCGACAGTACACTGAAGCTTTCTTT.

The V gene is TRBV24-1, the J gene TRBJ1-1; D not certain. The CDR3 covers 13 residues. The V gene's germline CDR1 is KGHDR and CDR2 SFDVKD. V was cut by 3 bases and J by 3 bases, with 7 bases left in between. The CDR3 bases are TGTGCCACCAGTGATCCTCAGGACACTGAAGCTTTCTTT. Amino acids: CATSDPQDTEAFF.

The chain uses TRBV30 and TRBJ1-1, with D maybe TRBD1 (5 bases). V lost 4 bases, J lost 0 bases, and 9 bases lay in between. Germline values: CDR1 GTSNPN, CDR2 SVGIG (reference sequence). The CDR3 spans 13 residues. The CDR3 loop is CAWTMTVNTEAFF. As DNA, the CDR3 is TGTGCCTGGACTATGACAGTGAACACTGAAGCTTTCTTT.

The CDR3 protein is CASRTTANYGYTF. CDR3 DNA sequence: TGTGCCAGTCGTACGACAGCTAACTATGGCTACACCTTC. The rearrangement joins TRBV12-3 or TRBV12-4 to TRBJ1-2; tentatively, D is TRBD1 (5 bases). V was shortened by 9 bases and J by 0 bases, with 11 bases between the two germline ends. This CDR3 contains 13 residues.

V is TRBV28 and J is TRBJ1-1, with a weak D call TRBD1 (5 bases). Germline CDR1 MDHEN, CDR2 SYDVKM. Between the trimmed V and J ends, which lost 5 bases and 5 bases, there was a span of 15 bases. There are 14 residues in the CDR3. The CDR3 here is CASSNAGGGTEAFF. CDR3 nucleotides: TGTGCCAGCAGTAATGCTGGGGGGGGGACTGAAGCTTTCTTT.

J is TRBJ2-4 and V is TRBV4-1; no clear D gene. Germline CDR1 reads MGHRA; CDR2 reads YSYEKL. Trimming cost V 2 bases and J 2 bases, with 7 bases left between them. The CDR3 loop spans 14 amino acids. CDR3 amino acids: CASSQRTSKNIQYF. The DNA for the CDR3 is TGCGCCAGCAGCCAACGCACGTCCAAAAACATTCAGTACTTC.

The gene calls are TRBV12-3 or TRBV12-4 and TRBJ1-5; 7 bases are shared with TRBD1. Losses at the gene ends were 5 bases for V and 3 bases for J; bases not matched to a gene: 1. The CDR3 extends over 13 amino acids. The CDR3 nucleotides are TGTGCCAGCAGTCAGGGGGTCAATCAGCCCCAGCATTTT. Translating it yields CASSQGVNQPQHF.

This chain links TRBV4-2 with TRBJ1-2, with D perhaps TRBD1 (5 bases). The CDR3 length is 14 residues. CDR1 is LGHNA and CDR2 is YNFKEQ in the germline V gene. The V end lost 1 base, the J end lost 8 bases, and 14 bases lay between the germline ends. The CDR3 region is CASSQVGRSGGYTF. As DNA, the CDR3 is TGTGCCAGCAGCCAAGTGGGCCGATCAGGGGGCTACACCTTC.

This clone occurred once. The chain has TRBV28 and TRBJ1-2; D not resolved. The CDR3 runs to 13 residues. The germline V gene has CDR1 MDHEN and CDR2 SYDVKM. V lost 7 bases and J lost 4, with 13 bases in between. The CDR3 coding sequence is TGTGCCAGCACCCTTCGGGCAGTCTATGGCTACACCTTC. Translated: CASTLRAVYGYTF.

V usage is TRBV4-1 and J usage is TRBJ2-2; possible D gene TRBD2, 5 bases. CDR1 and CDR2 from the germline V gene are MGHRA and YSYEKL. Between the trimmed V and J ends, which lost 6 bases and 0 bases, there was a span of 14 bases. CDR3 length: 16 amino acids. The DNA of the CDR3 is TGCGCCAGCAGACATACGGGATTATCGAACACCGGGGAGCTGTTTTTT. Translation: CASRHTGLSNTGELFF.

The chain links TRBV3-1 (or the pseudogene TRBV3-2) to TRBJ1-2, with a possible D match to TRBD1 (5 bases). The CDR3 spans 12 residues. Germline assignment: CDR1 LGHDT and CDR2 YNNKEL (reference sequence). The germline V and J ends were trimmed by 4 bases and 8 bases, with 11 bases remaining between them. The CDR3 protein is CASSPREGGYTF. The CDR3 coding sequence is TGTGCCAGCAGCCCCAGGGAGGGGGGCTACACCTTC.

The sample holds a few counts of this clone. The rearrangement links TRBV15 to TRBJ2-5, with 9 nucleotides matching TRBD1. The CDR3 covers 15 residues. After removal of 3 bases from V and 5 bases from J, the junction contained 7 bases not matched to a gene. Looked up from germline, CDR1 is LNHNV and CDR2 is YYDKDF (reference sequence). In DNA, the CDR3 is TGTGCCACCAGCAGGGAGAGGACAGGGGAGGAGACCCAGTACTTC. This sequence encodes CATSRERTGEETQYF.

Concerning this clone: At one boundary the junction diverges from the germline segment, which might be a read error. The chain uses TRBV7-8 and TRBJ1-2, with D perhaps matching TRBD1 (6 bases). CDR1 is SGHVS, CDR2 FQNEAQ, per germline. This CDR3 contains 16 residues. This chain's CDR3 is CASSIAGVHSSYGYTF. Here the CDR3 DNA reads TGTGCCAGCAGCATAGCAGGGGTCCACTCCTCATATGGCTACACCTTC.

V usage is TRBV12-3 or TRBV12-4 and J usage is TRBJ1-2; D uncertain. The CDR3 totals 13 residues. Trimming took off 4 bases at V and 5 bases at J, with 11 bases between the two ends. CDR3 loop: CASSSLGQYGYTF. The CDR3 coding sequence is TGTGCCAGCAGTTCCCTCGGTCAATATGGCTACACCTTC.

This chain uses TRBV9 with TRBJ2-1, with TRBD2 as a possible D gene (5 bases). The CDR3 has 18 amino acids. V was shortened by 0 bases and J by 8 bases, with 24 bases between the two germline ends. The germline CDR1 and CDR2 sequences are SGDLS and YYNGEE. The CDR3 DNA reads as TGTGCCAGCAGCGTAGACAGCGGTTTTTCCCGAAGCGCCCATGAGCAGTTCTTC. It is translated as CASSVDSGFSRSAHEQFF.

The rearrangement uses TRBV2 and TRBJ1-5; D gene unclear. Deletions cut 8 bases from V and 3 bases from J, with 11 bases between. The CDR3 contains 13 residues. CDR1 and CDR2 from the germline V gene are SNHLY and FYNNEI. The CDR3 here is CASERTVNQPQHF. CDR3 bases: TGTGCCAGCGAACGAACAGTCAATCAGCCCCAGCATTTT.

The V call is TRBV11-1, the J call TRBJ1-1; tentative D call: TRBD1 (6 bases). Germline V gene data show CDR1 as SGHAT and CDR2 as FQDESV (reference sequence). There are 15 residues in the CDR3. Trimming cost V 5 bases and J 4 bases, with 17 bases left between them. The CDR3 loop reads CASSLLARGLTEAFF. CDR3 DNA: TGTGCCAGCAGCCTCCTAGCCAGGGGCCTCACTGAAGCTTTCTTT.

The chain joins TRBV28 to TRBJ1-1; no reliable D call. V gave up 7 bases and J gave up 0 bases, with 6 bases separating them. The CDR3 loop spans 12 amino acids. Germline V lookup: CDR1 MDHEN, CDR2 SYDVKM. This CDR3 is CASTSVNTEAFF. The CDR3 DNA reads TGTGCCAGCACCTCCGTGAACACTGAAGCTTTCTTT.

The genes are TRBV5-4 and TRBJ1-6; D not resolved. Germline V gene sequence: CDR1 SGHNT, CDR2 YYREEE (reference sequence). V dropped 5 bases and J dropped 2 bases, with 5 bases sitting between them. This CDR3 comprises 13 residues. The CDR3 DNA reads as TGTGCCAGCAGGGAGGCCTATAATTCACCCCTCCACTTT. As protein: CASREAYNSPLHF.